Described below is a single TCR beta chain sequence and its context. What it recognizes is unknown. This sample is part of a study of T cells in localized non-small cell lung cancer. Study-level findings and limits: Uninvolved adjacent lung had more T cell clonality than any other tissue, topping tumor. Heterogeneity within the tumor remains possible, as just one region underwent sequencing.

The germline CDR1 and CDR2 sequences are SQVTM and ANQGSEA. Trimming at V came to 5 bases and at J to 6 bases, leaving 7 bases not matched to a gene. The CDR3 has 14 residues. Repertoires were generated with immunoSEQ multiplex PCR, while TCRdb's copy carries only in-frame clones and drops some. The data show some 25,000 clones, approximately 86% seen once. This rearrangement joins TRBV29-1 to TRBJ2-2, with 9 bases identical to TRBD2. The origin of this receptor is a female donor over 55 with stage I lung adenocarcinoma. The sequenced sample was peripheral blood, obtained before any cancer treatment. DNA of the CDR3: TGCAGCGTTCGAGCGGGAGGAAGGGCCGGGGAGCTGTTTTTT. Translation gives CSVRAGGRAGELFF.